The entry below gives a single T cell receptor beta chain sequence along with its context. The antigen is not known. The data were taken from a study of shared clonotypes between healthy human individuals. Turning to the study itself: Samples came from two female and a few male donors aged 18 to 49.

Study-level findings and limits: In general, naive subsets displayed greater estimated richness than memory subsets did. Between a few donors, naive CD4 clonotypes were shared at a level of about 5%.

Germline V CDR1 and CDR2: MNHEY, SVGAGI. This CDR3 has 15 amino acids. Trimming shortened V by 6 bases and J by 0 bases, and 12 bases separated the two germline ends. Genomic DNA belonging to each subset was distributed in equal measure over several immunoSEQ plates. Clones were sequenced by immunoSEQ multiplex PCR, and TCRdb holds only the in-frame ones, with some missing. The sample has about 2.3 million clones; less than 95% are singletons. This chain joins TRBV6-5 and TRBJ1-5; the D gene is possibly TRBD1 (6 bases). The origin of this receptor is a young man in good health. Some clones in this sample may be carry-over from other donors' samples. The sample consisted of naive CD4+ T cells from PBMCs. Subset given: CD45RA+ positively selected. This CDR3 reads CASSLDRNSNQPQHF. CDR3 sequence (DNA): TGTGCCAGCAGCCTGGACAGAAATAGCAATCAGCCCCAGCATTTT.